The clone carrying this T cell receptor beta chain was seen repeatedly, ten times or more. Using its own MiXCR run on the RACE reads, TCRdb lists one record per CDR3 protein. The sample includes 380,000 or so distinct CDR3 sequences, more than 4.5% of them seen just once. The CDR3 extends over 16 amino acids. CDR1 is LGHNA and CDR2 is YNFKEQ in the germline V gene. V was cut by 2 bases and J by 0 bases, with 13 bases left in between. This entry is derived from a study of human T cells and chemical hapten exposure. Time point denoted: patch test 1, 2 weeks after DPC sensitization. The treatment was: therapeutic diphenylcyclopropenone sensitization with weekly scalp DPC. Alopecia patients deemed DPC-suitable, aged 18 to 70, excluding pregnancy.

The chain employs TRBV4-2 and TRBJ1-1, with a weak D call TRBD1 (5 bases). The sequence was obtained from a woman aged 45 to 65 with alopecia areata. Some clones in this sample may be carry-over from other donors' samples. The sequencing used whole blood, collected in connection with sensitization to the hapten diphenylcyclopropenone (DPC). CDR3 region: CASSQSGKRMNTEAFF. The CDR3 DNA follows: TGTGCCAGCAGCCAATCAGGGAAGCGGATGAACACTGAAGCTTTCTTT.